Listed below are T cell receptor beta chains from one sample, sequenced in a study of shared clonotypes between healthy human individuals. The assay was immunoSEQ multiplex PCR, and TCRdb's table has in-frame clones only and misses some. This sample has some 1.5 million clones, with 98% found just once. Specimen: naive CD4+ T cells sorted from blood. The receptors shown here come from a man aged 25-45 years in good health. Both conserved end residues are part of each CDR3. Each record gives: V gene, CDR3 protein.

>TRBV5-1
CASSFGSPNTGELFF
>TRBV10-3
CAIRLAGTTDTQYF
>TRBV18
CASSPEVSSGTYEQYF
>TRBV6-1
CASSKDRVQETQYF
>TRBV19
CASRDHYNEQFF
>TRBV9
CASSVDGTLNTEAFF
>TRBV6-5
CASSTRDNYGYTF
>TRBV27
CASSFLGTENYGYTF
>TRBV9
CASSGSSVGYNEQFF
>TRBV7-9
CASSSNQFHGLGETQYF
>TRBV29-1
CSVEDRKTGTNYGYTF
>TRBV11-2
CASSRAGTSSYNEQFF
>TRBV4-1
CASSQGTSGRFHTGELFF
>TRBV5-4
CASSTPGLQETQYF
>TRBV5-1
CASSSQGPSYNEQFF
>TRBV5-1
CASSLLAGTSTSNEQFF
>TRBV30
CAWSVGQVSFF
>TRBV18
CASSLDRAYGYTF
>TRBV5-1
CASTIAGTGELFF
>TRBV9
CASSPGGNTGELFF
>TRBV13
CASSPTSGRSYEQYF
>TRBV7-2
CASSLVADSYNEQFF
>TRBV6-5
CASSLRAAHTGELFF
>TRBV19
CASKFSNQPQHF
>TRBV10-3
CAISGPSGLISSYNEQFF
>TRBV28
CASSQGQNYGYTF
>TRBV11-2
CASSLRDRGLYEQYF
>TRBV5-5
CASSLERYSYEQYF
>TRBV9
CASSVGTSGRETQYF
>TRBV6-4
CASSERGQGGEKLFF
>TRBV6-5
CASSARGYEQYF
>TRBV5-1
CASTTGTNTEAFF
>TRBV15
CATSRSSANPNEKLFF
>TRBV2
CASSAGTRYGYTF
>TRBV6-5
CASSYGRDGGYTF
>TRBV5-4
CASSLPGRHDTQYF
>TRBV11-3
CASSFSSGSYNEQFF
>TRBV6-6
CASSRGTGYTF
>TRBV7-8
CASSLTGGANTEAFF
>TRBV14
CASSPVVGARTGELFF